The 16 T cell receptor beta chains below come from one sample, sequenced in a study of healthy donors' naive CD4 and CD8 T cells (dated by TCRdb to about 2015). TCRdb names 454 GS FLX Titanium as the instrument used. A previously published linear amplification protocol was used to construct TCR libraries from 400 to 550 ng of total RNA. TCRdb ran its own pipeline on the public reads, namely fastp trimming at Q25 and MiXCR clone calling, and kept in-frame beta chains. Entries that share a CDR3 protein sequence are merged under the most common genes and DNA. Present in this sample are around 200,000 distinct CDR3 sequences, 65% to 75% of which were seen just once. The top ten constitute approximately 2.5% of the sample. The sample was naive CD4+ and CD8+ T cells sorted from blood, pooled from several donors. Per the publication, the cell subset or site label means: FACS-sorted naive CD4+ (CD45RO-CD45RA+) and naive CD8+ (CD45RA+CD27bright) T cells. The origin of the receptors is a pool of human donors in good health; the sample pools cells from several healthy donors.

The V call is TRBV6-5, the J call TRBJ2-7; D may be TRBD1 or TRBD2 (5 bases each). The CDR3 extends over 17 amino acids. Trimming shortened V by 5 bases and J by 2 bases, and 22 bases separated the two germline ends. Germline CDR1 is MNHEY and CDR2 is SVGAGI. Here the CDR3 reads CASSDLRDPRRTYEQYF. The CDR3 nucleotides read TGTGCCAGCAGTGACCTCCGGGACCCCCGTAGAACCTACGAGCAGTACTTC.

The chain couples TRBV29-1 to TRBJ2-5; D not certain. CDR1 is SQVTM and CDR2 is ANQGSEA in the germline V gene. Trimming took 2 bases from V and 5 from J, leaving 6 bases between them. The CDR3 runs 11 residues. The CDR3: CSVELGETQYF. CDR3 DNA: TGCAGCGTTGAACTTGGCGAGACCCAGTACTTC. The whole variable domain, filled in from reference TRBV29-1 and TRBJ2-5, reads SAVISQKPSRDICQRGTSLTIQCQVDSQVTMMFWYRQQPGQSLTLIATANQGSEATYESGFVIDKFPISRPNLTFSTLTVSNMSPEDSSIYLCSVELGETQYFGPGTRLLVL.

This chain joins TRBV29-1 and TRBJ1-3; a possible D gene is TRBD1 (5 bases). Trimming took 2 bases from V and 4 from J, leaving 9 bases between them. There are 13 residues in the CDR3. Looked up from germline, CDR1 is SQVTM and CDR2 is ANQGSEA. The CDR3 region has the DNA TGCAGCGTTGAACGGGACCTCGGAAACACCATATATTTT. This codes for CSVERDLGNTIYF.

This chain connects TRBV29-1 to TRBJ2-2; D remains ambiguous. V lost 5 bases and J lost 0, with 7 bases in between. Germline V CDR1 and CDR2: SQVTM, ANQGSEA. This CDR3 has 13 amino acids. CDR3 nucleotide sequence: TGCAGCGTTTTAGGGACGAACACCGGGGAGCTGTTTTTT. This codes for CSVLGTNTGELFF.

V gene TRBV19 combines with J gene TRBJ2-1, with D unclear. The CDR3 totals 13 residues. V was pared by 3 bases and J by 4 bases, with 7 bases between. Per the germline V gene, CDR1 is LNHDA and CDR2 is SQIVND (reference sequence). The CDR3 reads CASSISIYNEQFF. The CDR3 region has the DNA TGTGCCAGTAGTATTTCCATTTACAATGAGCAGTTCTTC.

The CDR3 is CASSLGLAVDNEQFF. CDR3 DNA: TGTGCCAGCAGTTTGGGACTAGCGGTTGACAATGAGCAGTTCTTC. This chain uses TRBV12-3 or TRBV12-4 with TRBJ2-1; 11 bases map to TRBD2. The CDR3 covers 15 residues. Trimming at V came to 3 bases and at J to 5 bases, leaving 3 bases not matched to a gene.

The chain combines TRBV19 with TRBJ2-1, with 10 bases fitting TRBD1. Germline trimming cut 11 bases from V and 7 bases from J; bases unmatched to any gene: 11. This CDR3 comprises 14 residues. Germline loops: CDR1 LNHDA, CDR2 SQIVND (reference sequence). Here the CDR3 reads CAAKTGGARNEQFF. DNA for the CDR3: TGTGCCGCCAAGACAGGGGGCGCGCGGAATGAGCAGTTCTTC.

This clonotype was counted a few times. The J gene is TRBJ1-6, the V gene TRBV5-5; TRBD1 might be the D (6 bases). The CDR3 extends over 16 amino acids. The ends were cut back, 1 base at V and 0 bases at J, with 8 bases in the middle. Germline CDR1 is SGHKS and CDR2 is YYEKEE (reference sequence). CDR3 sequence (DNA): TGTGCCAGCAGCTTGAGGGGGAGCTCCTATAATTCACCCCTCCACTTT. Translated: CASSLRGSSYNSPLHF.

V gene TRBV6-2 or TRBV6-3 combines with J gene TRBJ2-7; TRBD2 aligns across 7 bases. This CDR3 region has 17 residues. Trimming cost V 0 bases and J 2 bases; bases outside gene matches: 10. Germline CDR1 MNHEY, CDR2 SVGEGT. In nucleotides, the CDR3 is TGTGCCAGCAGTTACTCCAGGTTCGGAGCGGGAACCTACGAGCAGTACTTC. Amino acids: CASSYSRFGAGTYEQYF.

Concerning this clonotype itself: At one end the junction does not follow the germline gene, possibly because of a read error. The rearrangement uses TRBV5-4 and TRBJ2-2; 7 nucleotides agree with TRBD1. The CDR3 totals 15 residues. In germline, CDR1 is SGHNT, CDR2 YYREEE (reference sequence). CDR3 amino acids: CASSYRQGGTGELFF. As DNA, the CDR3 is TGCGCCAGCAGCTACCGACAGGGTGGGACCGGGGAGCTGTTTTTT. Filled out from reference TRBV5-4 and TRBJ2-2, the complete variable domain reads ETGVTQSPTHLIKTRGQQVTLRCSSQSGHNTVSWYQQALGQGPQFIFQYYREEENGRGNFPPRFSGLQFPNYSSELNVNALELDDSALYLCASSYRQGGTGELFFGEGSRLTVL.

The chain couples TRBV30 to TRBJ1-1; a weak D match, TRBD1 (5 bases). Between the trimmed V and J ends, which lost 5 bases and 0 bases, there was a span of 10 bases. CDR1 and CDR2 (germline): GTSNPN, SVGIG (reference sequence). This CDR3 contains 13 residues. CDR3 in DNA: TGTGCCTGGCGACAGAACATGAACACTGAAGCTTTCTTT. Its translation: CAWRQNMNTEAFF.

This clonotype was seen just once. The rearrangement links TRBV6-5 to TRBJ1-5; D is unclear. The V end lost 0 bases, the J end lost 5 bases, and 14 bases lay between the germline ends. This CDR3 is built from 16 residues. The germline V gene encodes CDR1 MNHEY and CDR2 SVGAGI. For the CDR3, the DNA is TGTGCCAGCAGTTACTCGACGGCGCAGAACTATCAGCCCCAGCATTTT. It specifies CASSYSTAQNYQPQHF.

The V gene is TRBV27, the J gene TRBJ1-1; 7 bases match TRBD1. This CDR3 spans 13 amino acids. V lost 6 bases to trimming and J lost 5 bases; unmatched junction nucleotides: 6. Germline CDR1 MNHEY, CDR2 SMNVEV (reference sequence). The CDR3 here is CASRGAGGTEAFF. CDR3 coding DNA: TGTGCCAGCAGAGGGGCAGGGGGTACTGAAGCTTTCTTT.

This clonotype was seen only a few times. The CDR3 spells CSVEAQTGLEQYF. The CDR3 DNA reads TGCAGCGTTGAAGCCCAAACAGGGCTCGAGCAGTACTTC. This chain links TRBV29-1 with TRBJ2-7, with D perhaps matching TRBD1 (6 bases). The germline V gene has CDR1 SQVTM and CDR2 ANQGSEA. CDR3 length: 13 amino acids. V lost 1 base, J lost 6 bases, and 13 bases lay in between.

The chain uses TRBV10-3 and TRBJ2-5; 9 bases agree with TRBD2. The V gene end was trimmed by 5 bases and the J gene end by 3 bases; junction bases not matched to a gene: 10. Germline values: CDR1 ENHRY, CDR2 SYGVKD. There are 16 residues in the CDR3. The CDR3 spells CAISPQFRGREETQYF. CDR3 nucleotide sequence: TGTGCCATCAGTCCTCAATTTCGCGGGAGGGAAGAGACCCAGTACTTC.

The chain uses TRBV6-5 and TRBJ1-1; no firm D call. With 0 bases removed from V and 1 base from J, the gap between germline ends came to 9 bases. This CDR3 spans 15 amino acids. CDR1 is MNHEY and CDR2 is SVGAGI in the germline V gene. Written as DNA, the CDR3 is TGTGCCAGCAGTTACTCATGGGAAAGGAACACTGAAGCTTTCTTT. Its translation is CASSYSWERNTEAFF.